Presented here are 10 T cell receptor beta chains from one specimen sequenced in a study of blood T cell repertoires in COVID-19. Method: immunoSEQ multiplex PCR; TCRdb's copy keeps in-frame clones and lacks some. The sample holds more than 200,000 clones; 88% are singletons and the top ten take over 0.55%. Sequencing used peripheral blood. Every receptor here comes from a human donor in a cohort sampled during active COVID-19.

J is TRBJ1-2 and V is TRBV3-1 (or the pseudogene TRBV3-2); D not certain. With 5 bases removed from V and 7 bases from J, the gap between germline ends came to 14 bases. The length of the CDR3 is 13 residues. Per germline, CDR1 LGHDT and CDR2 YNNKEL (reference sequence). The CDR3 protein is CASSSDAGGGYTF. CDR3 DNA: TGTGCCAGCAGCTCAGACGCTGGCGGTGGCTACACCTTC.

The chain has TRBV5-6 and TRBJ2-7, with 7 positions matching TRBD2. There are 16 residues in the CDR3. With 4 bases clipped from V and 0 bases from J, the junction kept 10 bases outside the gene matches. Germline assignment: CDR1 SGHDT and CDR2 YYEEEE. CDR3 sequence: CASSLDRGESSYEQYF. CDR3 DNA: TGTGCCAGCAGCCTAGATCGGGGGGAAAGCTCCTACGAGCAGTACTTC.

This clone was detected a few times. The chain couples TRBV10-3 to TRBJ2-7, with TRBD1 matching over 10 bases. J lost 2 bases, V lost 9 bases, and 7 bases had no gene match. The germline gives CDR1 ENHRY, CDR2 SYGVKD. There are 14 residues in the CDR3. CDR3 in DNA: TGTGCCATAACCGGGACAGGGGACCCCTACGAGCAGTACTTC. Translated: CAITGTGDPYEQYF.

CDR3: CASSQELGEQYF. The CDR3 nucleotides are TGTGCCAGCAGCCAAGAGCTAGGCGAGCAGTACTTC. The rearrangement links TRBV3-1 (or the pseudogene TRBV3-2) to TRBJ2-7; D is ambiguous. There are 12 residues in the CDR3. The V gene lost 0 bases and the J gene lost 6 bases, with 6 bases spanning the gap. Germline V CDR1 and CDR2: LGHDT, YNNKEL (reference sequence).

V is TRBV6-5 and J is TRBJ2-1; 10 bases are shared with TRBD2. From germline, CDR1 is MNHEY and CDR2 SVGAGI. CDR3 length: 15 amino acids. The junction had 3 bases not matched to a gene; V was cut back by 7 bases and J by 0 bases. The chain's CDR3 is CASTLAGGSYNEQFF. The CDR3 bases are TGTGCCAGCACCTTAGCGGGGGGCTCCTACAATGAGCAGTTCTTC.

The CDR3 loop is CASIQGQGYGYTF. The CDR3 DNA follows: TGTGCCAGCATCCAAGGACAGGGCTATGGCTACACCTTC. V is TRBV6-5 and J is TRBJ1-2; 8 bases align to TRBD1. CDR3 length equals 13 residues. Germline V gives CDR1 MNHEY, CDR2 SVGAGI. The ends lost 7 bases at V and 4 bases at J; junction bases unmatched: 5.

This chain connects TRBV4-2 to TRBJ1-6, with D unclear. Per germline, CDR1 LGHNA and CDR2 YNFKEQ. Trimming left V 0 bases short and J 1 base short, with 13 bases between. The CDR3 is 18 residues long. The CDR3 is CASSQDLRAESYNSPLHF. The DNA of the CDR3 is TGTGCCAGCAGCCAAGATCTGCGGGCGGAGTCCTATAATTCACCCCTCCACTTT.

The chain couples TRBV6-5 to TRBJ1-3, with D unclear. The CDR3 is 11 amino acids. The germline V gene encodes CDR1 MNHEY and CDR2 SVGAGI. Trimming left V 8 bases short and J 4 bases short, with 6 bases between. CDR3 coding DNA: TGTGCCAGCCTACGGGGAAACACCATATATTTT. Protein product: CASLRGNTIYF.

This clone was observed once. The chain has TRBV2 and TRBJ2-3, with a possible D match to TRBD1 (5 bases). The CDR3 runs to 12 residues. V was trimmed by 5 bases and J by 4 bases, leaving 7 bases between them. Germline values: CDR1 SNHLY, CDR2 FYNNEI. CDR3 bases: TGTGCCAGCAGTAGGACACCAGATACGCAGTATTTT. It translates to CASSRTPDTQYF. Based on the CDR3 plus reference TRBV2 and TRBJ2-3, the full variable domain is EPEVTQTPSHQVTQMGQEVILRCVPISNHLYFYWYRQILGQKVEFLVSFYNNEISEKSEIFDDQFSVERPDGSNFTLKIRSTKLEDSAMYFCASSRTPDTQYFGPGTRLTVL.

The V gene is TRBV4-3, the J gene TRBJ2-7, with D possibly TRBD1 on 5 matching bases. The V and J ends lost 4 bases and 0 bases respectively, with 10 bases between them. CDR1 and CDR2 (germline): LGHNA, YSLEER. CDR3 length: 14 residues. CDR3 coding DNA: TGCGCCAGCAGCCCCCGGACATACTCCTACGAGCAGTACTTC. It codes for CASSPRTYSYEQYF.